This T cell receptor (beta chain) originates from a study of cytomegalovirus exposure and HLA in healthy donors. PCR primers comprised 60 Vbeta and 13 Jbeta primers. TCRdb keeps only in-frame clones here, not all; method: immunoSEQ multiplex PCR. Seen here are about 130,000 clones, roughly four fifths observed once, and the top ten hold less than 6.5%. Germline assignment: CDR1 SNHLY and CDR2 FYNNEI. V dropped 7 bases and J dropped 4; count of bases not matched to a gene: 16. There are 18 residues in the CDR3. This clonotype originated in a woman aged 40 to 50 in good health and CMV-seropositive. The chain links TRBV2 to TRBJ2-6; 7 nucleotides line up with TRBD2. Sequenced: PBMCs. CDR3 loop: CASMGGGASNFGANVLTF. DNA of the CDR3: TGTGCCAGCATGGGGGGGGGTGCAAGTAACTTCGGGGCCAACGTCCTGACTTTC.